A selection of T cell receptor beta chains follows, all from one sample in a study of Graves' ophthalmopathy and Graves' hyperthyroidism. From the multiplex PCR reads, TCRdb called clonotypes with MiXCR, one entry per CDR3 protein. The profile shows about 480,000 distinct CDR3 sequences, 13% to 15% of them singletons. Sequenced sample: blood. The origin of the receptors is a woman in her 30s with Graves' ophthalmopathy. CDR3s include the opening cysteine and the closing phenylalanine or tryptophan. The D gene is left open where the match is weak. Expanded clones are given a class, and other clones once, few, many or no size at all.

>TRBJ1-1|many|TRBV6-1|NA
CASNREWVGDYTEAFF
TGTGCCAGCAACCGCGAGTGGGTAGGGGACTACACTGAAGCTTTCTTT
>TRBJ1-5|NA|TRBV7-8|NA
CASIQGFGDSNQPQHF
TGTGCCAGCATACAGGGTTTTGGAGATAGCAATCAGCCCCAGCATTTT
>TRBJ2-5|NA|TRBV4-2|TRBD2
CASSLLAGEIRETQYF
TGTGCCAGCAGCCTCCTAGCGGGAGAAATTCGAGAGACCCAGTACTTC
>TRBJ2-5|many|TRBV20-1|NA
CSATPDGIEETQYF
TGCAGTGCCACACCCGACGGGATTGAAGAGACCCAGTACTTC
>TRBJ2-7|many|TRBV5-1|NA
CASSDVVTYEQYF
TGCGCCAGCAGCGATGTCGTTACCTACGAGCAGTACTTC
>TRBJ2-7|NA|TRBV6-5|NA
CASSYWGALSSYEQYF
TGTGCCAGCAGTTACTGGGGGGCCCTCAGCTCCTACGAGCAGTACTTC
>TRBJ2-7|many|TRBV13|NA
CASSSIGHRTGYYEQYF
TGTGCCAGCAGCTCCATAGGCCATCGGACCGGCTACTACGAGCAGTACTTC
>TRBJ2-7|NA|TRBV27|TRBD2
CASSLTTSGGNEQYF
TGTGCCAGCAGCTTAACGACTAGCGGGGGTAACGAGCAGTACTTC
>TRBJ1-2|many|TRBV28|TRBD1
CASNSGTVLYGYTF
TGTGCCAGCAACTCCGGGACAGTCTTATATGGCTACACCTTC
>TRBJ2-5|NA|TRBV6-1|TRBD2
CASSRTGTSGETQYF
TGTGCCAGCAGTCGGACCGGGACTAGTGGAGAGACCCAGTACTTC
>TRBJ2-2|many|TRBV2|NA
CASSEGSNTGELFF
TGTGCCAGCAGTGAAGGCAGTAACACCGGGGAGCTGTTTTTT
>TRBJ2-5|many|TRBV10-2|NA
CASNSLGSAQYF
TGCGCCAGTAATAGCCTGGGTTCGGCCCAGTACTTC
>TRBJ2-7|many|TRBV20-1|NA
CSFTKQSYEQYF
TGCAGTTTCACCAAACAAAGCTACGAGCAGTACTTC
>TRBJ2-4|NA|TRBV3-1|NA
CASSQVARENIQYF
TGTGCCAGCAGCCAAGTCGCAAGGGAAAACATTCAGTACTTC
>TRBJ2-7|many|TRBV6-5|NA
CASSAIWSGYEQYF
TGTGCCAGCAGCGCCATCTGGTCGGGGTACGAGCAGTACTTC
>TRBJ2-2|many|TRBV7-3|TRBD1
CASSLTGTGDGELFF
TGTGCCAGCAGCTTAACGGGGACAGGGGACGGGGAGCTGTTTTTT
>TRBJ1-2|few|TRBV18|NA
CASSPRTEYGYTF
TGTGCCAGCTCACCGAGGACAGAATATGGCTACACCTTC
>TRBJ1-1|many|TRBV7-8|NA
CASSLARPQSLRDTEAFF
TGTGCCAGCAGCTTAGCGCGTCCGCAGTCCTTAAGGGACACTGAAGCTTTCTTT
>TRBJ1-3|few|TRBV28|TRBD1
CATTRQGLSSGNTIYF
TGTGCCACCACCCGACAGGGCCTAAGCTCTGGAAACACCATATATTTT
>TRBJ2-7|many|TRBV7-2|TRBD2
CASSLGSSGTYEQYF
TGTGCCAGCAGCTTGGGGTCTAGCGGGACCTACGAGCAGTACTTC
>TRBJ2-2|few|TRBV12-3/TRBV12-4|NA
CAPPGELFF
TGTGCCCCCCCCGGGGAGCTGTTTTTT
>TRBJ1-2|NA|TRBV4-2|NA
CASSQAGDGYTF
TGTGCCAGCAGCCAAGCGGGGGATGGCTACACCTTC
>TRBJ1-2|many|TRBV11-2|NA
CASSLEGHGNYGYTF
TGTGCCAGCAGCTTAGAGGGACATGGGAACTATGGCTACACCTTC
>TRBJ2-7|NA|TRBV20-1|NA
CSARKIAGIYEQYF
TGCAGTGCTAGAAAGATTGCGGGCATATACGAGCAGTACTTC
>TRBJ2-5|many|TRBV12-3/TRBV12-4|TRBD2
CASSSGGAGGETQYF
TGTGCCAGCAGTTCGGGGGGGGCTGGGGGAGAGACCCAGTACTTC
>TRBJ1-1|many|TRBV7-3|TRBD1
CASSHGQGAAFF
TGTGCCAGCAGCCACGGACAGGGGGCGGCTTTCTTT
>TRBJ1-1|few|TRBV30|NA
CAWSQVEAFF
TGTGCCTGGTCACAGGTTGAAGCTTTCTTT
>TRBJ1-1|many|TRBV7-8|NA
CASSLSGFTEAFF
TGTGCCAGCAGCTTGAGTGGGTTCACTGAAGCTTTCTTT
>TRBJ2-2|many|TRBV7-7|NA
CASSLAFRDIGPNANTGELFF
TGTGCCAGCAGCTTAGCGTTTCGGGACATCGGTCCCAACGCGAACACCGGGGAGCTGTTTTTT
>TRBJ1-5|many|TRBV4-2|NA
CASSQDWVNNQPQHF
TGTGCCAGCAGCCAAGATTGGGTCAACAATCAGCCCCAGCATTTT
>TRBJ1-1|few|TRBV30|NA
CAWSREMNTEAFF
TGTGCCTGGAGCCGGGAAATGAACACTGAAGCTTTCTTT
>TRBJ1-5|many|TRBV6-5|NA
CASSYEEGTENQPQHF
TGTGCCAGCAGTTACGAGGAGGGGACGGAGAATCAGCCCCAGCATTTT
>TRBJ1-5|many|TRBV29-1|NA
CSVGAGNQPQHF
TGCAGCGTAGGAGCGGGCAATCAGCCCCAGCATTTT
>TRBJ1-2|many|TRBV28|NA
CASSLTAGRGYGYTF
TGTGCCAGCAGTTTAACGGCGGGGCGAGGTTATGGCTACACCTTC